The sequence of this T cell receptor (beta chain) was determined in a study of cytomegalovirus exposure and HLA in healthy donors. On this clone itself: Its antigen is not known.

The germline gives CDR1 LNHDA, CDR2 SQIVND (reference sequence). The length of the CDR3 is 13 residues. V was pared by 5 bases and J by 4 bases, with 11 bases between. General observations from the study: A few chains linked to CMV were shown in vitro to be specific for CMV antigens. Published work reported that the classifier diagnosed cytomegalovirus status with high specificity and sensitivity. It was likely that a cluster of highly shared sequence variants was a sequencing artifact.

The PCR contained 60 Vbeta and 13 Jbeta primers. Repertoires were generated with immunoSEQ multiplex PCR, while TCRdb's copy carries only in-frame clones and drops some. The sample includes about 160,000 clones, about 75% of them seen just once. The V and J genes are TRBV19 and TRBJ1-2; D is possibly TRBD1 (5 bases). The receptor was isolated from a female donor in good health and CMV-seronegative. The sample comprised PBMCs. CDR3 residues: CASSRGVGYGYTF. Written as DNA, the CDR3 is TGTGCCAGTAGTCGGGGGGTTGGCTATGGCTACACCTTC.